This T cell receptor (beta chain) is drawn from a study of OX40 agonist ivuxolimab in advanced cancers. Study-level background: Six ivuxolimab dose levels, 0.01 to 10 mg/kg, were given intravenously every 2 weeks. Partial responses were achieved by three patients: one hepatocellular carcinoma, two cutaneous melanoma. Study outcomes and limitations: Clones of CD4+ and CD8+ blood T cells grew by week 6 at doses of 0.1 to 3.0 mg/kg. Relative to CD4+ cells, CD8+ T cells on average had more expanded clones.

Assay used: immunoSEQ multiplex PCR; TCRdb lists only in-frame clones, some missing. The top ten clones hold about 52% of a sample with approximately 45,000 clones, more than 85% of them seen once. This clone was observed a handful of times. The antigen remains undetermined. CDR3 length: 13 amino acids. Trimming cost V 10 bases and J 8 bases, with 17 bases left between them. CDR1 and CDR2 from the germline V gene are MRHNA and SNTAGT. The V and J genes are TRBV6-4 and TRBJ2-2, with D uncertain. The source material was CD4+ or CD8+ T cells sorted from blood, sampled in a trial of the OX40 agonist ivuxolimab. The source of this sequence is an adult with an advanced solid tumor such as melanoma, head and neck, liver or kidney cancer. The CDR3 DNA reads TGTGCCACCGCTATTAATCCTGGGGGGGAGCTGTTTTTT. Its translation is CATAINPGGELFF.